Detailed here is one T cell receptor (beta chain). What it binds is not known. Added by template switching were UMIs that each held a 6-nucleotide sample barcode. TCRdb reprocessed the 5' RACE reads, with one entry per CDR3 protein and no DNA. Recorded for this sample: a few hundred thousand distinct CDR3 sequences. These data belong to a study of monozygotic twins with inflammatory bowel disease. Overall study results and limits: Especially where disease activity was present, IBD patients had fewer clonotypes in common with others than healthy twins did.

Total RNA from whole blood was isolated with no T cell sorting. What was sequenced was blood. This clonotype originated in a human donor with ulcerative colitis or Crohn's disease, or a healthy co-twin of an affected twin (not recorded which).

The CDR3 region is CASSLALAGGYNEQFF. The V call is TRBV7-9, the J call TRBJ2-1; TCRdb returns TRBD2, unconfirmable since there is no DNA. Per germline, CDR1 SEHNR and CDR2 FQNEAQ (reference sequence). This CDR3 contains 16 residues.